This TCR beta chain was sequenced in a study of blood T cell repertoires in COVID-19. Germline lookup yields CDR1 LGHDT and CDR2 YNNKEL (reference sequence). The V and J ends lost 1 base and 6 bases respectively, with 6 bases between them. The CDR3 runs to 13 residues. Clones were sequenced by immunoSEQ multiplex PCR, and TCRdb holds only the in-frame ones, with some missing. The table has some 190,000 clones, around 84% seen once. This sequence was found in a human donor in a cohort sampled during active COVID-19. The chain joins TRBV3-1 (or the pseudogene TRBV3-2) to TRBJ2-2, with D hard to call. The sequenced sample was peripheral blood. This CDR3 reads CASSQAPAGELFF. The CDR3 bases are TGTGCCAGCAGCCAAGCTCCGGCCGGGGAGCTGTTTTTT.